This T cell receptor beta chain appears in the sequencing data of a study of blood T cell repertoires in COVID-19. Generated by immunoSEQ multiplex PCR, the TCRdb table keeps only in-frame clones and is missing some. The profile shows approximately 250,000 clones, about 88% of them singletons. Germline V gene sequence: CDR1 MNHEY, CDR2 SMNVEV (reference sequence). Trimming cost V 6 bases and J 1 base, with 9 bases left between them. The CDR3 runs to 14 residues. Sequenced material: PBMCs or T cells enriched from blood (not recorded which). This clonotype originated in a woman aged 60-75 years in a cohort exposed to, infected with or recovered from COVID-19 (not recorded which). The chain joins TRBV27 to TRBJ2-2, with D perhaps TRBD1 (5 bases). CDR3 bases: TGTGCCAGCAGACTTACAGGGAACACCGGGGAGCTGTTTTTT. Translation gives CASRLTGNTGELFF.